This is a list of T cell receptor beta chains from one sample in a study of vaccination effects on CD4 cells after COVID-19. The antigens these receptors bind are not known. Assay: immunoSEQ multiplex PCR; the TCRdb copy retains only in-frame clones and omits some. The sample gives around 15,000 clones, about 74% of which show up once; around 25% is in the top ten. This specimen was CD4+ T cells from PBMCs cultured with HCoV-NL63 spike peptides, taken after COVID-19 vaccination. Receptor source: a human donor who had a prior SARS-CoV-2 infection. Each CDR3 is given with its conserved first and last residue. Fields, in order: D gene, V gene, J gene, clone size, CDR3 protein, CDR3 DNA. A D gene is named only where the DNA matches it firmly. Rows may omit the clone size; those that give it use once, few, many or a size class.

TRBD2	TRBV5-4	TRBJ2-3	-	CASSTGLAGTDTQYF	TGTGCCAGCAGCACAGGACTAGCGGGAACAGATACGCAGTATTTT
TRBD1	TRBV4-1	TRBJ1-2	-	CASRDRESAVDGGYTF	TGCGCCAGCCGGGACAGGGAGTCGGCTGTGGATGGTGGCTACACCTTC
TRBD1	TRBV29-1	TRBJ1-1	-	CSSDRGIFAEAFF	TGCAGCTCAGACAGGGGTATATTCGCTGAAGCTTTCTTT
TRBD2	TRBV4-1	TRBJ2-1	-	CASSQGAGLAGGRISYNEQFF	TGCGCCAGCAGCCAAGGAGCGGGACTAGCGGGGGGCCGAATCTCCTACAATGAGCAGTTCTTC
-	TRBV7-3	TRBJ1-2	-	CASSLGGRYGYTF	TGTGCCAGCAGCTTAGGTGGGCGCTATGGCTACACCTTC
-	TRBV7-9	TRBJ2-5	-	CASSQGPSQETQYF	TGTGCCAGCAGCCAAGGACCCTCGCAAGAGACCCAGTACTTC
-	TRBV9	TRBJ2-2	-	CASSVFHQGPGELFF	TGTGCCAGCAGCGTATTCCACCAGGGCCCCGGGGAGCTGTTTTTT
-	TRBV4-2	TRBJ2-3	-	CASSQDHSTDTQYF	TGTGCCAGCAGCCAAGATCACAGCACAGATACGCAGTATTTT
-	TRBV30	TRBJ2-5	few	CAWSPVPAQYF	TGTGCCTGGAGCCCCGTACCGGCCCAGTACTTC
-	TRBV2	TRBJ2-2	few	CASSADGTTGELFF	TGTGCCAGCAGCGCCGACGGGACCACCGGGGAGCTGTTTTTT
TRBD1	TRBV30	TRBJ1-5	-	CAWSPKGGPAYSNQPQHF	TGTGCCTGGAGTCCAAAAGGGGGCCCAGCTTATAGCAATCAGCCCCAGCATTTT
TRBD1	TRBV4-3	TRBJ2-1	-	CASSQNPTGASYNEQFF	TGCGCCAGCAGCCAAAACCCGACAGGGGCCTCCTACAATGAGCAGTTCTTC
TRBD2	TRBV24-1	TRBJ2-1	-	CATSENGTSGRIPNEQFF	TGTGCCACCAGTGAAAATGGGACTAGCGGGAGGATTCCCAATGAGCAGTTCTTC
-	TRBV2	TRBJ2-5	once	CASSRTLPQETQYF	TGTGCCAGCAGTCGTACACTGCCGCAAGAGACCCAGTACTTC
TRBD2	TRBV20-1	TRBJ2-7	few	CSASLAGGLFYEQYF	TGCAGTGCTAGTCTAGCGGGAGGGCTCTTCTACGAGCAGTACTTC
TRBD2	TRBV2	TRBJ2-3	-	CASRTPFSGGADTQYF	TGTGCCAGCAGGACTCCCTTTAGCGGGGGAGCAGATACGCAGTATTTT
-	TRBV7-2	TRBJ1-3	-	CASSLGGHLVNTIYF	TGTGCCAGCAGCTTAGGGGGACATTTGGTAAACACCATATATTTT
-	TRBV12-2	TRBJ1-1	-	CASRLVIRTGMNTEAFF	TGTGCAAGTCGCTTAGTAATTCGGACAGGGATGAACACTGAAGCTTTCTTT
-	TRBV11-2	TRBJ1-4	-	CASNKIGGHLEKLFF	TGTGCCAGCAACAAAATTGGGGGCCATCTTGAAAAACTGTTTTTT
-	TRBV21-1	TRBJ2-7	few	CASSKDGQDYEQYF	TGTGCCAGCAGCAAAGATGGACAGGACTACGAGCAGTACTTC
-	TRBV6-1	TRBJ2-3	once	CASSDFRGGATDTQYF	TGTGCCAGCAGTGATTTCAGGGGAGGAGCCACAGATACGCAGTATTTT
TRBD1	TRBV5-1	TRBJ1-2	-	CASSLGQGANGYTF	TGCGCCAGCAGCTTGGGACAGGGGGCTAATGGCTACACCTTC